The 8 T cell receptor beta chains below come from one sample, sequenced in a study of shared clonotypes between healthy human individuals. Sequenced by immunoSEQ multiplex PCR; TCRdb stores in-frame clones only, minus some. The repertoire holds some 2.4 million clones, 80% to 95% seen once, with 0.36% in the top ten. Material for sequencing was naive CD4+ T cells from PBMCs. The subset here: CD45RA+ positively selected. The receptors shown here come from a man younger than 35 in good health. Some clones in this sample may be carry-over from other donors' samples.

The chain has TRBV5-4 and TRBJ2-7; 11 bases fit TRBD1. Per the germline V gene, CDR1 is SGHNT and CDR2 is YYREEE (reference sequence). J lost 0 bases, V lost 4 bases, and 3 bases had no gene match. The CDR3 consists of 15 residues. CDR3 DNA: TGTGCCAGCAGCCGGACAGGGGGCAGCTCCTACGAGCAGTACTTC. Its protein is CASSRTGGSSYEQYF.

The V gene is TRBV7-9, the J gene TRBJ2-7; TRBD1 is a possible D gene (6 bases). The CDR3 consists of 17 residues. In germline, CDR1 is SEHNR, CDR2 FQNEAQ (reference sequence). Trimming removed 5 bases at V and 3 bases at J, with 23 bases between. Here the CDR3 DNA reads TGTGCCAGCAGCCCCGCCCGGGGAACAGGGAGTCTCTACGAGCAGTACTTC. This gives the protein CASSPARGTGSLYEQYF.

The gene calls are TRBV25-1 and TRBJ1-3; no clear D gene. CDR1 and CDR2 (germline): MGHDK, SYGVNS. This CDR3 spans 15 amino acids. The V and J ends lost 4 bases and 0 bases respectively, with 10 bases between them. This CDR3 reads CASSGTLSSGNTIYF. CDR3 nucleotides: TGTGCCAGCAGTGGGACCCTAAGCTCTGGAAACACCATATATTTT. Combining the CDR3 with reference TRBV25-1 and TRBJ1-3 gives the whole variable domain EADIYQTPRYLVIGTGKKITLECSQTMGHDKMYWYQQDPGMELHLIHYSYGVNSTEKGDLSSESTVSRIRTEHFPLTLESARPSHTSQYLCASSGTLSSGNTIYFGEGSWLTVV.

The V gene is TRBV7-8, the J gene TRBJ2-7; D is unresolved. The CDR3 consists of 15 residues. V gave up 2 bases and J gave up 6 bases, with 17 bases separating them. CDR1 SGHVS and CDR2 FQNEAQ come from the germline V gene. The CDR3 sequence: CASSLRLGPQSEQYF. DNA for the CDR3: TGTGCCAGCAGCTTACGGTTAGGTCCCCAGTCCGAGCAGTACTTC.

V is TRBV28 and J is TRBJ2-5; TRBD1 matches 11 bases. Trimming removed 6 bases from V and 3 bases from J; junction bases left unmatched: 3. The length of the CDR3 is 14 residues. Germline V CDR1 and CDR2: MDHEN, SYDVKM. CDR3 DNA sequence: TGTGCCAGCAGGGGGACAGGGGGGAAAGAGACCCAGTACTTC. It yields the protein CASRGTGGKETQYF.

This CDR3 reads CASSQAGQPYNEQFF. CDR3 DNA sequence: TGCGCCAGCAGCCAGGCGGGACAACCCTACAATGAGCAGTTCTTC. The chain carries TRBV4-1 and TRBJ2-1; D possibly uses TRBD1 or TRBD2 (6 bases each). CDR3 size: 15 residues. V was trimmed by 3 bases and J by 2 bases, leaving 11 bases between them. Germline V CDR1 and CDR2: MGHRA, YSYEKL.

This chain links TRBV28 with TRBJ1-2; D not certain. V lost 5 bases and J 8 bases, leaving 9 bases between the germline ends. This CDR3 region has 11 residues. Germline loops: CDR1 MDHEN, CDR2 SYDVKM. The CDR3 coding sequence is TGTGCCAGCAGTCCCGGGCCCGGCTACACCTTC. Amino acids: CASSPGPGYTF.

The CDR3 region has the DNA TGTGCCAGCTCACCCGGGACACACTACGAGCAGTACTTC. Protein: CASSPGTHYEQYF. The genes are TRBV18 and TRBJ2-7; a weak D match, TRBD1 (6 bases). Trimming shortened V by 3 bases and J by 3 bases, and 9 bases separated the two germline ends. Per germline, CDR1 KGHSH and CDR2 LQKENI. This CDR3 is built from 13 residues.